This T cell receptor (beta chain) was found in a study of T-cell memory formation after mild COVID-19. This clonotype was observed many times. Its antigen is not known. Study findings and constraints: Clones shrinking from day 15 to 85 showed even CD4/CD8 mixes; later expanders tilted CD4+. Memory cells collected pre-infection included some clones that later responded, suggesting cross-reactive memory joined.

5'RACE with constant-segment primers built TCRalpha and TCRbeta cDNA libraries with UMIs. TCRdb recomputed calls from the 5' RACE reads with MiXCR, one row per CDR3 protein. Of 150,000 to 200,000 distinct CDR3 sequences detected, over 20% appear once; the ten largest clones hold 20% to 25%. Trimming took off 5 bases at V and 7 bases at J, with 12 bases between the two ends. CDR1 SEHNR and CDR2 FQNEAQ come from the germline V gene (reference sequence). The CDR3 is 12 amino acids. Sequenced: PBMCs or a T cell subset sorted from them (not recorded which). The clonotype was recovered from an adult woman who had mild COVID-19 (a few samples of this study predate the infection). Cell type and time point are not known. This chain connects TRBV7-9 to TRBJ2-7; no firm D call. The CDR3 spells CASSAWPKEQYF. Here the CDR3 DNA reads TGTGCCAGCAGCGCTTGGCCTAAGGAGCAGTACTTC.